The 15 T cell receptor beta chains below all came from one sample that was sequenced in a study of identical twins. TCRdb processed the 5' RACE reads anew with MiXCR; each CDR3 protein has one entry. The table includes roughly 1,500,000 distinct CDR3 sequences, about 31% detected once. The specimen sequenced was cord blood. The receptors were gathered from a newborn girl in good health.

This clonotype was counted a single time. The gene calls are TRBV11-2 and TRBJ2-1, with D perhaps TRBD1 (5 bases). The length of the CDR3 is 14 residues. The ends were cut back, 1 base at V and 10 bases at J, with 14 bases in the middle. The germline CDR1 and CDR2 sequences are SGHAT and FQNNGV. The CDR3 bases are TGTGCCAGCAGCTTAGTTCGGACACCCTACGAGCAGTTCTTC. Protein sequence: CASSLVRTPYEQFF.

The V and J genes are TRBV12-3 or TRBV12-4 and TRBJ2-1, with TRBD2 matching 12 bases. The ends lost 4 bases at V and 12 bases at J; junction bases unmatched: 4. The CDR3 covers 13 residues. The CDR3 spells CASSSSTSGRQFF. The CDR3 DNA is TGTGCCAGCAGTTCCTCGACTAGCGGGAGGCAGTTCTTC.

V and J are TRBV29-1 and TRBJ2-5; weak D call: TRBD1 (5 bases). With 6 bases removed from V and 13 bases from J, the gap between germline ends came to 18 bases. Germline values: CDR1 SQVTM, CDR2 ANQGSEA. The CDR3 contains 11 residues. The CDR3 spells CSVYRNYERYF. The CDR3, as DNA: TGCAGCGTCTACAGGAACTATGAGCGGTACTTC.

This clonotype turned up a few times. This sequence joins TRBV20-1 and TRBJ1-5; D gene unclear. V was shortened by 0 bases and J by 0 bases, with 9 bases between the two germline ends. The CDR3 is 15 residues long. Looked up from germline, CDR1 is DFQATT and CDR2 is SNEGSKA (reference sequence). The CDR3: CSAREPRGSNQPQHF. In DNA form, the CDR3 reads TGCAGTGCTAGAGAGCCCCGAGGTAGCAATCAGCCCCAGCATTTT.

The CDR3 is CASSLLGEYEQYF. In DNA form, the CDR3 reads TGCGCCAGCAGCCTCCTGGGGGAATACGAGCAGTACTTC. The chain joins TRBV5-1 to TRBJ2-7; D could derive from TRBD1 or TRBD2 (5 bases each). Germline V gene data show CDR1 as SGHRS and CDR2 as YFSETQ. This CDR3 contains 13 residues. Between the trimmed V and J ends, which lost 4 bases and 4 bases, there was a span of 12 bases.

This clonotype has only a few counts. The junction does not match germline at one end; this may be a read error. This rearrangement joins TRBV4-2 to TRBJ1-6; 10 nucleotides align to TRBD1. The CDR3 contains 19 residues. CDR1 and CDR2 (germline): LGHNA, YNFKEQ. CDR3 in amino acids: CASSQGADRGLTYNSPPHF. The DNA of the CDR3 is TGTGCCAGCAGCCAAGGCGCAGACAGGGGGCTGACCTATAATTCACCCCCCCACTTT.

This clonotype was detected a few times. V and J are TRBV7-2 and TRBJ2-7; 12 bases fit TRBD2. CDR3 length: 16 amino acids. The trim removed 5 bases at V and 0 bases at J, leaving 5 bases unmatched. Per the germline V gene, CDR1 is SGHTA and CDR2 is FQGNSA. The CDR3 reads CASSRTSGASSYEQYF. The CDR3 DNA sequence: TGTGCCAGCAGCCGGACTAGCGGGGCCTCCTCCTACGAGCAGTACTTC.

This chain uses TRBV24-1 with TRBJ2-3; TRBD2 matches 7 bases. CDR1 and CDR2 from the germline V gene are KGHDR and SFDVKD. V trimming: 4 bases; J trimming: 0 bases; junction bases outside the gene matches: 12. This CDR3 region has 18 residues. The DNA of the CDR3 is TGTGCCACCAGTGACCCGAGGGCGGGAGTCCCTAGCACAGATACGCAGTATTTT. It is translated as CATSDPRAGVPSTDTQYF.

The chain couples TRBV27 to TRBJ2-1; D is uncertain. V was trimmed by 5 bases and J by 9 bases, leaving 17 bases between them. The CDR3 is made up of 14 amino acids. Germline assignment: CDR1 MNHEY and CDR2 SMNVEV (reference sequence). CDR3 nucleotide sequence: TGTGCCAGCAGTGACCTTTTTGGGGTGGGTGAGCAGTTCTTC. Translated: CASSDLFGVGEQFF.

This clonotype was seen only a few times. The chain joins TRBV27 to TRBJ1-2; D gene uncertain. The germline V and J ends were trimmed by 0 bases and 7 bases, with 12 bases remaining between them. CDR1 and CDR2 (germline): MNHEY, SMNVEV (reference sequence). The CDR3 has 14 amino acids. The CDR3 nucleotides are TGTGCCAGCAGTTTATCCCGTAAAGTGACTGGCTACACCTTC. The encoded protein is CASSLSRKVTGYTF.

This clonotype was counted between two and nine times. A much larger clone sits a single nucleotide away, making a read error possible. The J gene is TRBJ1-2, the V gene TRBV12-3 or TRBV12-4; D gene ambiguous. CDR3 length equals 13 residues. The V end lost 10 bases, the J end lost 1 base, and 13 bases lay between the germline ends. CDR3 amino acids: CAIAQRVNYGYTF. Here the CDR3 DNA reads TGTGCCATAGCACAGAGAGTTAACTATGGCTACACCTTC.

This chain links TRBV27 with TRBJ2-1; 8 positions agree with TRBD1. V gave up 7 bases and J gave up 2 bases; unmatched junction bases: 7. The length of the CDR3 is 15 residues. Germline values: CDR1 MNHEY, CDR2 SMNVEV (reference sequence). CDR3 nucleotide sequence: TGTGCCAGCACATTGACAGGGGCCACCTACAATGAGCAGTTCTTC. It yields the protein CASTLTGATYNEQFF.

This clonotype appeared a few times. The rearrangement links TRBV10-3 to TRBJ1-2; D possibly corresponds to TRBD1 (5 bases). CDR3 length: 15 amino acids. Germline V gene sequence: CDR1 ENHRY, CDR2 SYGVKD. The V gene lost 0 bases and the J gene lost 4 bases, with 12 bases spanning the gap. CDR3 sequence: CAISESTPDTYGYTF. The DNA for the CDR3 is TGTGCCATCAGTGAGTCGACCCCGGACACCTATGGCTACACCTTC.

The chain combines TRBV3-1 with TRBJ2-7, with D hard to call. CDR1 and CDR2 (germline): LGHDT, YNNKEL (reference sequence). Trimming took off 3 bases at V and 2 bases at J, with 14 bases between the two ends. This CDR3 contains 15 residues. The CDR3 bases are TGTGCCAGCAGCCAGACTGTAGGGCCTCCCTACGAGCAGTACTTC. This encodes CASSQTVGPPYEQYF.

This rearrangement joins TRBV5-1 to TRBJ1-1; 8 bases line up with TRBD1. Per germline, CDR1 SGHRS and CDR2 YFSETQ. The CDR3 covers 15 residues. The V gene end was trimmed by 4 bases and the J gene end by 5 bases; junction bases not matched to a gene: 10. The CDR3 DNA reads TGCGCCAGCAGCGCCCTCGGACAGGGCGGAACTGAAGCTTTCTTT. Translation gives CASSALGQGGTEAFF. Based on the CDR3 plus reference TRBV5-1 and TRBJ1-1, the full variable domain is KAGVTQTPRYLIKTRGQQVTLSCSPISGHRSVSWYQQTPGQGLQFLFEYFSETQRNKGNFPGRFSGRQFSNSRSEMNVSTLELGDSALYLCASSALGQGGTEAFFGQGTRLTVV.